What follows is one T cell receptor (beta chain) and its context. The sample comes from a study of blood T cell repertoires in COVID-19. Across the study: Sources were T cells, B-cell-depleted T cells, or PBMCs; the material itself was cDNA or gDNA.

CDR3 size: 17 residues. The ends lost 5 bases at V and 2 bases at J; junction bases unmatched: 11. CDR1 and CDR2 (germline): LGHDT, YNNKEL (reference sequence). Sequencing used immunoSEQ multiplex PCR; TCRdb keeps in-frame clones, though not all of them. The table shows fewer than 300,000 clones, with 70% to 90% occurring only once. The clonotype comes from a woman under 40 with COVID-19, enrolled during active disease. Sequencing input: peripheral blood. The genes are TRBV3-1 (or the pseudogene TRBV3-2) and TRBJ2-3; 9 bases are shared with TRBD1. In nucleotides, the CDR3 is TGTGCCAGCAGCAGATCTGGGACAGGGATTGTCACAGATACGCAGTATTTT. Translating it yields CASSRSGTGIVTDTQYF.